These T cell receptor beta chains were read from a single sample in a study of beta chain features in type 1 diabetes. Sequencing was performed with immunoSEQ multiplex PCR; in TCRdb, only in-frame clones are kept and a portion is missing. In the table there are more than 250,000 clones, roughly 21% of which are singletons. Source material: naive CD4+ T cells from blood. Every receptor here comes from a woman in her thirties or forties with type 1 diabetes. Each CDR3 is given with its conserved first and last residue. D genes are given only for firm matches. Clone size is stated in some rows and not others, as once, few, many or a class when expanded.

TRBD1	few	TRBV4-3	TRBJ2-5	TGCGCCAGCAGCCAAGTTGGGACAGGGGTCCGGGAGACCCAGTACTTC	CASSQVGTGVRETQYF
.	.	TRBV5-1	TRBJ2-1	TGCGCCAGCAGCCGACCTCTAGCGGAGGGGGATGAGCAGTTCTTC	CASSRPLAEGDEQFF
TRBD1	.	TRBV7-9	TRBJ1-1	TGTGCCAGCAGCCGTCCTAGGGGACAGGGGAACACTGAAGCTTTCTTT	CASSRPRGQGNTEAFF
.	.	TRBV6-6	TRBJ1-1	TGTGCCAGCAGTCTCTACACTGAAGCTTTCTTT	CASSLYTEAFF
TRBD1	.	TRBV7-3	TRBJ2-7	TGTGCCAGCAGCGCCCCGGGACAGCGGACCTACGAGCAGTACTTC	CASSAPGQRTYEQYF
.	.	TRBV29-1	TRBJ2-7	TGCAGCGCCAGAACAGGGTTTACCTACGAGCAGTACTTC	CSARTGFTYEQYF
TRBD1	.	TRBV4-1	TRBJ2-1	TGCGCCAGCAGCCCAAGGACAGGCTCCTACAATGAGCAGTTCTTC	CASSPRTGSYNEQFF
.	few	TRBV7-2	TRBJ1-5	TGTGCCAGCAGCCCGACGGGGGGCTGGTATCAGCCCCAGCATTTT	CASSPTGGWYQPQHF
.	few	TRBV9	TRBJ1-5	TGTGCCAGCAGCTCCCAGCCGGGGAACAATCAGCCCCAGCATTTT	CASSSQPGNNQPQHF
.	.	TRBV11-2	TRBJ1-6	TGTGCCAGCAGTCGAACGGGGGGCGAAAATTCACCCCTCCACTTT	CASSRTGGENSPLHF
TRBD2	few	TRBV9	TRBJ2-7	TGTGCCAGCAGCCACACGGGGACTAGCGGGAGAAACGAGCAGTACTTC	CASSHTGTSGRNEQYF
.	.	TRBV4-1	TRBJ1-2	TGCGCCAGCAGCCCTCAGGGGAAGGACTATGGCTACACCTTC	CASSPQGKDYGYTF
.	few	TRBV30	TRBJ2-5	TGTGCCTGGCGCCCAAAGTTGGTAGCGGAGCAAGAGACCCAGTACTTC	CAWRPKLVAEQETQYF
.	.	TRBV7-9	TRBJ2-1	TGTGCCAGCAGCTTAAGCAGGGGAATCTACAATGAGCAGTTCTTC	CASSLSRGIYNEQFF
TRBD1	.	TRBV20-1	TRBJ1-1	TGCAGTGCGCTCGCTAGGGGGCGAGCTTTCTTT	CSALARGRAFF
.	few	TRBV11-2	TRBJ2-3	TGTGCCAGCAGCTTAGATGAGGGGGCAGATACGCAGTATTTT	CASSLDEGADTQYF
.	few	TRBV27	TRBJ1-2	TGTGCCAGCAGTATTAAGAGGGAGACTAACTATGGCTACACCTTC	CASSIKRETNYGYTF
TRBD1	few	TRBV6-6	TRBJ1-2	TGTGCCAGCAGTCTACAGGGGAAAGGCTACACCTTC	CASSLQGKGYTF
TRBD1	.	TRBV9	TRBJ1-4	TGTGCCAGCAGCGTGCAGGGGGGAAGTAATGAAAAACTGTTTTTT	CASSVQGGSNEKLFF